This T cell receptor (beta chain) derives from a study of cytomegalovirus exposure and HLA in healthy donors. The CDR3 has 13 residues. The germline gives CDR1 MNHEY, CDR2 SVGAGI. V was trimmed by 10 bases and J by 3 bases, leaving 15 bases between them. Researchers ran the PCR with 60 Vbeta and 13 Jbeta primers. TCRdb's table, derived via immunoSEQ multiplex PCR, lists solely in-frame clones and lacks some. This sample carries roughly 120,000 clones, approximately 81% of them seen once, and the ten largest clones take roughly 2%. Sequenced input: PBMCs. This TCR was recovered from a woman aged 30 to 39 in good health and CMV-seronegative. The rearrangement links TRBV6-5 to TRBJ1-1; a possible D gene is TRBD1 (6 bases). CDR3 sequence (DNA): TGTGCCACATACAGGGTGGGGTACACTGAAGCTTTCTTT. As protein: CATYRVGYTEAFF.